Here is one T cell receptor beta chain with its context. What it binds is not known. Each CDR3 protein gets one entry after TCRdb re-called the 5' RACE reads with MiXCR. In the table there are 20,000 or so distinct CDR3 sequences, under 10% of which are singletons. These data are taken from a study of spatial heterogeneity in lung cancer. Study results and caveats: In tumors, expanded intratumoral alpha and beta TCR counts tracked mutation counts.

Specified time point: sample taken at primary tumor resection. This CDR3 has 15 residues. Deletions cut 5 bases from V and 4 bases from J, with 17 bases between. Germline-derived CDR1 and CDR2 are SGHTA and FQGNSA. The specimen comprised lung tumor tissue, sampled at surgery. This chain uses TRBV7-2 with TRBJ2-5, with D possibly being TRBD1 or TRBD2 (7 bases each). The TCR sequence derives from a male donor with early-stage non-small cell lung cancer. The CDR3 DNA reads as TGTGCCAGCAGCCAACTCAGGGGGGGTATAGAGACCCAGTACTTC. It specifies CASSQLRGGIETQYF.